This T cell receptor (beta chain) was recorded in a study of CD8+ T cells in alopecia areata. Study results and caveats: Among the cells sequenced in scalp samples are also the resident alphabeta T cells of normal skin. For lesional scalp, especially alopecia totalis/universalis, clonality was higher than in normal scalp. TCRs were shared less clearly across patients than in mice, possibly for HLA-related reasons.

In the case of this clone: Antigen unknown.

RNA was extracted and reverse transcribed into cDNA as the sequencing template. The table came from immunoSEQ multiplex PCR; TCRdb's copy has only in-frame clones and leaves some out. The sample yields 200,000 or so clones, roughly 50% seen once. Trimming stripped 2 bases from V and 4 bases from J, with 8 bases between. Looked up from germline, CDR1 is SEHNR and CDR2 is FQNEAQ (reference sequence). This CDR3 is built from 13 residues. PBMCs were stained for CD3, CD4 and CD8, and CD4+ and CD8+ T cells were sorted. The receptor was derived from a human donor in good health. This chain connects TRBV7-9 to TRBJ1-2; D remains unclear. Sequencing was done on a sample of CD8+ T cells sorted from blood. CDR3 coding DNA: TGTGCCAGCAGCTTACGGGTATTCTATGGCTACACCTTC. It yields the protein CASSLRVFYGYTF.